Listed here are 23 T cell receptor beta chains from one sample, sequenced in a study of shared clonotypes between healthy human individuals. Sequencing was performed with immunoSEQ multiplex PCR; in TCRdb, only in-frame clones are kept and a portion is missing. The sample carries 2 million or so clones, 90% to 95% recorded once. The sample taken for sequencing was naive CD4+ T cells sorted from blood. Noted subset: CD45RA+ positively selected. Every receptor here comes from a man aged 18 to 30 in good health.

The chain is built from TRBV7-2 and TRBJ1-2; D is unresolved. V was shortened by 1 base and J by 5 bases, with 17 bases between the two germline ends. CDR3 size: 16 residues. Germline V CDR1 and CDR2: SGHTA, FQGNSA. The CDR3 spells CASSLDSEGLGYGYTF. The DNA for the CDR3 is TGTGCCAGCAGCTTAGACTCGGAGGGATTGGGTTATGGCTACACCTTC.

The chain employs TRBV10-2 and TRBJ1-1; D ambiguous. Per germline, CDR1 WSHSY and CDR2 SAAADI. Trimming left V 2 bases short and J 1 base short, with 8 bases between. CDR3 length: 14 amino acids. The CDR3 reads CASSEIWGNTEAFF. The DNA of the CDR3 is TGCGCCAGCAGTGAGATTTGGGGGAACACTGAAGCTTTCTTT.

A single count supports this clone. The chain couples TRBV12-5 to TRBJ2-5; 15 positions match TRBD2. Germline lookup yields CDR1 LGHNT and CDR2 FRNRAP. This CDR3 comprises 17 residues. After removal of 5 bases from V and 0 bases from J, the junction contained 4 bases not matched to a gene. The CDR3 DNA follows: TGTGCTAGTGGTACTGGGACTAGCGGGAGGTACCAAGAGACCCAGTACTTC. Protein product: CASGTGTSGRYQETQYF.

The rearrangement uses TRBV7-9 and TRBJ1-4, with D possibly matching TRBD1 (5 bases). V was clipped by 5 bases and J by 7 bases, with 14 bases between them. The CDR3 consists of 14 residues. The germline V gene encodes CDR1 SEHNR and CDR2 FQNEAQ (reference sequence). DNA for the CDR3: TGTGCCAGCAGCCCTAATAGTGGGGGTGAAAAACTGTTTTTT. Protein sequence: CASSPNSGGEKLFF.

Remarks on this clone: Other DNA sequences in the sample encode the same CDR3. J is TRBJ1-4 and V is TRBV30; D is perhaps TRBD1 (5 bases). In germline, CDR1 is GTSNPN, CDR2 SVGIG (reference sequence). Between the trimmed V and J ends, which lost 0 bases and 5 bases, there was a span of 10 bases. This CDR3 spans 14 amino acids. In DNA, the CDR3 is TGTGCCTGGAGTGTTCGGGGGAAGAATGAAAAACTGTTTTTT. Protein product: CAWSVRGKNEKLFF.

The J gene is TRBJ2-5, the V gene TRBV11-2; unclear D gene. With 5 bases removed from V and 0 bases from J, the gap between germline ends came to 7 bases. Germline V gene lookup returns CDR1 SGHAT and CDR2 FQNNGV. This CDR3 has 13 residues. CDR3 sequence: CASSTRNQETQYF. CDR3 coding DNA: TGTGCCAGCAGCACGAGGAACCAAGAGACCCAGTACTTC.

A single count supports this clone. The chain is built from TRBV12-5 and TRBJ2-5; 12 bases are a match to TRBD2. CDR1 is LGHNT and CDR2 is FRNRAP in the germline V gene. CDR3 length: 16 residues. J lost 5 bases, V lost 1 base, and 5 bases had no gene match. CDR3 bases: TGTGCTAGTGGTTTGGGACTAGCGGGAGTTTGGGAGACCCAGTACTTC. Translated: CASGLGLAGVWETQYF. The whole variable domain, remainder taken from reference TRBV12-5 and TRBJ2-5, is DARVTQTPRHKVTEMGQEVTMRCQPILGHNTVFWYRQTMMQGLELLAYFRNRAPLDDSGMPKDRFSAEMPDATLATLKIQPSEPRDSAVYFCASGLGLAGVWETQYFGPGTRLLVL.

In this sample, this clone turned up once. DNA for the CDR3: TGTGCCAGCAGCCAACGGGGGAGGCAGTACTTC. It specifies CASSQRGRQYF. This chain connects TRBV14 to TRBJ2-7, with a possible D match to TRBD2 (6 bases). The germline V and J ends were trimmed by 2 bases and 9 bases, with 8 bases remaining between them. Germline V gene sequence: CDR1 SGHDN, CDR2 FVKESK. The CDR3 sequence is 11 residues long. The full variable domain, completed using reference TRBV14 and TRBJ2-7, is EAGVTQFPSHSVIEKGQTVTLRCDPISGHDNLYWYRRVMGKEIKFLLHFVKESKQDESGMPNNRFLAERTGGTYSTLKVQPAELEDSGVYFCASSQRGRQYFGPGTRLTVT.

The CDR3 loop is CASSPYSGSNTGELFF. As DNA, the CDR3 is TGTGCCAGCAGTCCTTATAGCGGATCGAACACCGGGGAGCTGTTTTTT. The V call is TRBV27, the J call TRBJ2-2, with a possible D match to TRBD2 (6 bases). V was clipped by 5 bases and J by 0 bases, with 13 bases between them. This CDR3 has 16 amino acids. Germline V CDR1 and CDR2: MNHEY, SMNVEV (reference sequence).

The V gene is TRBV2, the J gene TRBJ2-7, with D possibly TRBD1 on 6 matching bases. The germline CDR1 and CDR2 sequences are SNHLY and FYNNEI. The CDR3 contains 15 residues. The V end was cut by 1 base, the J end by 0 bases, with 10 bases between. This chain's CDR3 is CASSEEGVASYEQYF. The CDR3 DNA sequence: TGTGCCAGCAGTGAAGAGGGGGTGGCCTCCTACGAGCAGTACTTC.

The chain is built from TRBV10-1 and TRBJ1-6, with D maybe TRBD1 (5 bases). The CDR3 totals 13 residues. With 6 bases removed from V and 7 bases from J, the gap between germline ends came to 10 bases. CDR1 and CDR2 (germline): WNHNN, SYGVQD (reference sequence). CDR3 residues: CASSRGMNSPLHF. The CDR3 DNA reads as TGCGCCAGCAGCCGGGGGATGAATTCACCCCTCCACTTT.

This clone showed up just once. The junction departs from the called germline gene at one end, perhaps through a read error. This chain joins TRBV19 and TRBJ2-5; TRBD1 agrees at 7 bases. CDR1 and CDR2 (germline): LNHDA, SQIVND (reference sequence). The CDR3 length is 15 residues. CDR3 nucleotide sequence: TGTGCCAGTAGTATAGGGGACAGCGTACAAGAGACTCAGTACTTC. Translated, it gives CASSIGDSVQETQYF. Looking up the rest from reference TRBV19 and TRBJ2-5 gives the full variable domain: DGGITQSPKYLFRKEGQNVTLSCEQNLNHDAMYWYRQDPGQGLRLIYYSQIVNDFQKGDIAEGYSVSREKKESFPLTVTSAQKNPTAFYLCASSIGDSVQETQYFGPGTRLLVL.

The chain employs TRBV19 and TRBJ1-2, with D perhaps TRBD1 (5 bases). The CDR3 runs 14 residues. Germline lookup yields CDR1 LNHDA and CDR2 SQIVND (reference sequence). With 5 bases removed from V and 4 bases from J, the gap between germline ends came to 14 bases. The DNA for the CDR3 is TGTGCCAGTAGTCAGGCAGGGATGACCTATGGCTACACCTTC. Its translation: CASSQAGMTYGYTF.

This chain links TRBV5-1 with TRBJ2-1, with TRBD2 matching 16 bases. Germline CDR1 is SGHRS and CDR2 is YFSETQ. The CDR3 sequence is 17 residues long. The junction had 7 bases not matched to a gene; V was cut back by 2 bases and J by 8 bases. CDR3 sequence reads: CASSFSGGLAGGYEQFF. The DNA of the CDR3 is TGCGCCAGCAGCTTCTCAGGGGGACTAGCGGGAGGGTATGAGCAGTTCTTC.

For this clone: Compared with germline, one end of the junction differs, possibly owing to a read error. The rearrangement links TRBV7-7 to TRBJ2-1; 7 bases match TRBD2. The V gene's germline CDR1 is SSHAT and CDR2 FNYEAQ (reference sequence). The CDR3 is made up of 13 amino acids. In nucleotides, the CDR3 is TGTGCTAGCAGCTTGGCGGGGGAGGCTGAGCAGTTCTTC. This translates into CASSLAGEAEQFF. Together with reference TRBV7-7 and TRBJ2-1, the CDR3 gives the full variable domain: GAGVSQSPRYKVTKRGQDVTLRCDPISSHATLYWYQQALGQGPEFLTYFNYEAQPDKSGLPSDRFSAERPEGSISTLTIQRTEQRDSAMYRCASSLAGEAEQFFGPGTRLTVL.

The CDR3 loop is CASSDPGQGVYGYTF. The DNA for the CDR3 is TGTGCCAGCAGCGATCCGGGACAGGGGGTCTATGGCTACACCTTC. This chain joins TRBV7-2 and TRBJ1-2, with 11 bases fitting TRBD1. The CDR3 contains 15 residues. Germline loops: CDR1 SGHTA, CDR2 FQGNSA. Trimming took 5 bases from V and 4 from J; bases not matched to a gene: 6.

V gene TRBV6-1 combines with J gene TRBJ2-3, with 9 bases that match TRBD1. From germline, CDR1 is MNHNS and CDR2 SASEGT. After removal of 1 base from V and 4 bases from J, the junction contained 12 bases not matched to a gene. There are 18 residues in the CDR3. Written as DNA, the CDR3 is TGTGCCAGCAGTGAAGTAGTGTATGGGACAGGGCAGTCAGATACGCAGTATTTT. This sequence encodes CASSEVVYGTGQSDTQYF.

Points on this clone: Distinct nucleotide sequences in the sample also encode this CDR3. The chain couples TRBV12-5 to TRBJ2-3; D is unresolved. The length of the CDR3 is 12 residues. CDR1 LGHNT and CDR2 FRNRAP come from the germline V gene. Trimming removed 2 bases at V and 2 bases at J, with 2 bases between. As DNA, the CDR3 is TGTGCTAGTGGTTTGCACACAGATACGCAGTATTTT. It specifies CASGLHTDTQYF.

The chain recombines TRBV9 with TRBJ2-3; D uncertain. The V gene's germline CDR1 is SGDLS and CDR2 YYNGEE. V was clipped by 0 bases and J by 8 bases, with 10 bases between them. The CDR3 sequence is 13 residues long. CDR3 bases: TGTGCCAGCAGCGTAGCTACGGCCGTTACGCAGTATTTT. Residues: CASSVATAVTQYF.

The V and J genes are TRBV19 and TRBJ2-7; a possible D gene is TRBD1 (5 bases). The germline CDR1 and CDR2 sequences are LNHDA and SQIVND (reference sequence). The CDR3 extends over 12 amino acids. V was shortened by 3 bases and J by 3 bases, with 6 bases between the two germline ends. The CDR3 reads CASSMQGYEQYF. CDR3 DNA sequence: TGTGCCAGTAGTATGCAGGGCTACGAGCAGTACTTC.

CDR3 loop: CATGQSSYEQYF. The CDR3 bases are TGTGCCACGGGACAGAGCTCCTACGAGCAGTACTTC. The chain combines TRBV6-1 with TRBJ2-7, with 7 bases fitting TRBD1. J gave up 0 bases and V 10 bases, and 3 bases lay outside the gene matches. Per germline, CDR1 MNHNS and CDR2 SASEGT. The CDR3 extends over 12 amino acids.

The CDR3 region has the DNA TGCAGCGCTCTGGCGGGGGACGGCTACACCTTC. Translated: CSALAGDGYTF. V gene TRBV29-1 combines with J gene TRBJ1-2, with D possibly TRBD1 on 5 matching bases. The CDR3 has 11 amino acids. V was trimmed by 7 bases and J by 8 bases, leaving 14 bases between them. Germline CDR1 and CDR2: SQVTM and ANQGSEA.

The V call is TRBV6-6, the J call TRBJ1-2, with 10 nucleotides matching TRBD1. After removal of 4 bases from V and 7 bases from J, the junction contained 9 bases not matched to a gene. Germline V gene data show CDR1 as MNHNY and CDR2 as SVGAGI (reference sequence). CDR3 length: 15 amino acids. CDR3 sequence reads: CASSSSRQGARGYTF. Written as DNA, the CDR3 is TGTGCCAGCAGTTCCTCTAGACAGGGGGCGCGTGGCTACACCTTC.